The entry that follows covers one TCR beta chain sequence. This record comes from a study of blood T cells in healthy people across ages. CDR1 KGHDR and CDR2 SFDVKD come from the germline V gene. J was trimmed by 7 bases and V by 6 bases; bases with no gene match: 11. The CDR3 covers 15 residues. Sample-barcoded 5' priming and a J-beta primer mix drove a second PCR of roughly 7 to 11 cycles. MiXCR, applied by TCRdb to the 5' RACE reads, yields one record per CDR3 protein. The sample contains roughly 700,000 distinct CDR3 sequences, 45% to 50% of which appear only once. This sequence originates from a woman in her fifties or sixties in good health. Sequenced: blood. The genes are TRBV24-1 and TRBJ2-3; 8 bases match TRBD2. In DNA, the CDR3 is TGTGCCACCAGTATAGCGGGACCCGGTGCGTATACGCAGTATTTT. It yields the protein CATSIAGPGAYTQYF.